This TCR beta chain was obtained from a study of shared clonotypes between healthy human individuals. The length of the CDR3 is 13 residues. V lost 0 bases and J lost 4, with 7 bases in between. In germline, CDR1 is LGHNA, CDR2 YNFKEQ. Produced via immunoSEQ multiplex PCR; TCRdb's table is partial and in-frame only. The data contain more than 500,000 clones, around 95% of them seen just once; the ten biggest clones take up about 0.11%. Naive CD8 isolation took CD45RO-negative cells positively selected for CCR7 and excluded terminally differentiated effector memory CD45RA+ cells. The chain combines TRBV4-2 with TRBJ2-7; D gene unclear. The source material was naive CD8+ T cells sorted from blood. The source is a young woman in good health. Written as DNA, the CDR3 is TGTGCCAGCAGCCAAGAGATAGGGTACGAGCAGTACTTC. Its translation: CASSQEIGYEQYF.